The 5 T cell receptor beta chains below were found in one sample sequenced in a study of Ad26.COV2.S vaccination and SARS-CoV-2 variants. Treatment denoted: about 20 received Ad26.COV2.S at low or high dose, single or two shots; roughly five received placebo; per-sample allocation not given. Each sample was drawn 63 days after the first injection (of vaccine or placebo). Libraries were prepared by immunoSEQ multiplex PCR; TCRdb keeps only in-frame clonotypes and omits some of them. The table lists hundreds of thousands of clones, 86% of them singletons. The material was peripheral blood, obtained in a trial of Ad26.COV2.S vaccine versus placebo. The origin of the receptors is a person aged 18-60 years who received the Ad26.COV2.S COVID-19 vaccine or a placebo.

The V and J genes are TRBV7-9 and TRBJ2-1, with D maybe TRBD1 (6 bases). From germline, CDR1 is SEHNR and CDR2 FQNEAQ (reference sequence). This CDR3 is built from 16 residues. V lost 4 bases to trimming and J lost 8 bases, with 21 bases between them. The CDR3 here is CASSSSRGAVVDEQFF. CDR3 nucleotide sequence: TGTGCCAGCAGCTCTAGCAGGGGCGCAGTAGTCGATGAGCAGTTCTTC. Variable domain in full (rest from reference TRBV7-9 and TRBJ2-1): DTGVSQNPRHKITKRGQNVTFRCDPISEHNRLYWYRQTLGQGPEFLTYFQNEAQLEKSRLLSDRFSAERPKGSFSTLEIQRTEQGDSAMYLCASSSSRGAVVDEQFFGPGTRLTVL.

The chain combines TRBV20-1 with TRBJ2-5; D gene uncertain. CDR1 is DFQATT and CDR2 is SNEGSKA in the germline V gene (reference sequence). CDR3 length: 14 residues. V shed 3 bases and J shed 2 bases, with 13 bases lying between them. Written as DNA, the CDR3 is TGCAGTGCTAGTTTCTACCAAATACAAGAGACCCAGTACTTC. Encoded protein: CSASFYQIQETQYF.

CDR3 protein: CASSKGEPQHF. CDR3 in DNA: TGTGCCAGTAGTAAGGGGGAGCCCCAGCATTTT. The chain employs TRBV19 and TRBJ1-5; tentative D call: TRBD1 (6 bases). The CDR3 runs 11 residues. Trimming pared 4 bases from V and 8 bases from J, leaving 6 bases between. CDR1 and CDR2 from the germline V gene are LNHDA and SQIVND (reference sequence).

The chain joins TRBV29-1 to TRBJ1-5; D is unresolved. Germline CDR1 is SQVTM and CDR2 is ANQGSEA. The CDR3 spans 13 residues. Trimming cost V 4 bases and J 2 bases, with 9 bases left between them. The CDR3, as DNA: TGCAGCGTTGGAATGGGCGGCAATCAGCCCCAGCATTTT. Protein sequence: CSVGMGGNQPQHF.

V gene TRBV19 combines with J gene TRBJ1-1; D is uncertain. Trimming removed 3 bases from V and 5 bases from J, with 13 bases in between. The CDR3 spans 14 residues. Germline CDR1 and CDR2: LNHDA and SQIVND (reference sequence). Here the CDR3 DNA reads TGTGCCAGTAGTATGTACGGGTATACGACTGAAGCTTTCTTT. Amino acid sequence: CASSMYGYTTEAFF. Together with reference TRBV19 and TRBJ1-1, the CDR3 gives the full variable domain: DGGITQSPKYLFRKEGQNVTLSCEQNLNHDAMYWYRQDPGQGLRLIYYSQIVNDFQKGDIAEGYSVSREKKESFPLTVTSAQKNPTAFYLCASSMYGYTTEAFFGQGTRLTVV.